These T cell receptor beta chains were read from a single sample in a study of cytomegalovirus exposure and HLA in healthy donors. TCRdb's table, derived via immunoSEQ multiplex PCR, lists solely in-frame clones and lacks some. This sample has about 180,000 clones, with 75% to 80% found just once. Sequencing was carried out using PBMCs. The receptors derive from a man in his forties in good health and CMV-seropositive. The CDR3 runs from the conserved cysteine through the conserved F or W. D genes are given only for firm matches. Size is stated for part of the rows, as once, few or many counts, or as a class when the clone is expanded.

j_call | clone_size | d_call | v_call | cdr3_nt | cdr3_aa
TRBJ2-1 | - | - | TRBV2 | TGTGCCAGCAGTGATCTTACGGGTGTAAATGAGCAGTTCTTC | CASSDLTGVNEQFF
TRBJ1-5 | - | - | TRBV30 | TGTGCCTGGAGTGTCAAGAGAGACAATCAGCCCCAGCATTTT | CAWSVKRDNQPQHF
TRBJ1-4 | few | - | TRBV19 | TGTGCCAGTAGTTCGTTCCCGGGGAGTCCTGAAAAACTGTTTTTT | CASSSFPGSPEKLFF
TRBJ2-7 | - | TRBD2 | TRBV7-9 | TGTGCCAGCAGCCCCGGACTAGCGGGAGGCCCTTTTGAGCAGTACTTC | CASSPGLAGGPFEQYF
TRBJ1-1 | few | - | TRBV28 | TGTGCCTCTAGGGGCCTTATGGGGGGTACTGAAGCTTTCTTT | CASRGLMGGTEAFF
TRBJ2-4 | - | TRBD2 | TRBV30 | TGTGCCTGGGACGGCGGGGGGATTCAGTACTTC | CAWDGGGIQYF
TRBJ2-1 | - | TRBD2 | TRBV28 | TGTGCCAGCAGTCCGTGGACTAGCGGGAGTGATGAGCAGTTCTTC | CASSPWTSGSDEQFF
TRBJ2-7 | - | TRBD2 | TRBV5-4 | TGTGCCAGCAGCCCCGGGGGGGAAACCTCCTCCTACGAGCAGTACTTC | CASSPGGETSSYEQYF
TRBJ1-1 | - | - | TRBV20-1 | TGCAGTGCTAGCGTAGGACACGAAGCTTTCTTT | CSASVGHEAFF
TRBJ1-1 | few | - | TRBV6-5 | TGTGCCAGCAGTTCGACTGAAGCTTTCTTT | CASSSTEAFF
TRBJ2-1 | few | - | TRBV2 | TGTGCCAGCAAGGTGCGGGACCTTGCAAATGAGCAGTTCTTC | CASKVRDLANEQFF
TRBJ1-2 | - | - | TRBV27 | TGTGCCAGCAGTTCCGGGACAACTAACTATGGCTACACCTTC | CASSSGTTNYGYTF
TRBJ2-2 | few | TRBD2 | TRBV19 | TGTGCCACCGAACGGGGGGGGAGTATTGCCGGGGAGCTGTTTTTT | CATERGGSIAGELFF
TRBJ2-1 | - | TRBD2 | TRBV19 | TGTGCCAGTAGTACGCTAGCGGGAGGGACCTACAATGAGCAGTTCTTC | CASSTLAGGTYNEQFF
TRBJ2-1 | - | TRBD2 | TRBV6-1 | TGTGCCAGCAGTGAAGGTTCTAGCGGGAGGAATGAGCAGTTCTTC | CASSEGSSGRNEQFF
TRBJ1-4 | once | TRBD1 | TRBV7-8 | TGTGCCAGCAGCCCACAGGGGACGGTGAATGAAAAACTGTTTTTT | CASSPQGTVNEKLFF
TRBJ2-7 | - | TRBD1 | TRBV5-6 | TGTGCCAGCAGCTGGGGGACAGGGGGCTACGAGCAGTACTTC | CASSWGTGGYEQYF
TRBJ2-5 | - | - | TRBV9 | TGTGCCAGCAGCCCCGCTCGGTACCAAGAGACCCAGTACTTC | CASSPARYQETQYF
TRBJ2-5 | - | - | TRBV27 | TGTGCCAGCAGTGGCGGAGGTGCCGGAGAGACCCAGTACTTC | CASSGGGAGETQYF
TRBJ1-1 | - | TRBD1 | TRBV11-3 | TGTGCCAGCAGCTCAATCAGGGGGGAAGCTTTCTTT | CASSSIRGEAFF
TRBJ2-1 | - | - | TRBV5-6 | TGTGCCAGCAGCTCAAGAGGTGACGGTCCCTACAATGAGCAGTTCTTC | CASSSRGDGPYNEQFF
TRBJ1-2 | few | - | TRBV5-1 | TGCGCCAGCAGCCTCCAGGGTCAGGATGGCTACACCTTC | CASSLQGQDGYTF
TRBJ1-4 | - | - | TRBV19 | TGTGCCAGTACCCACAGGGCAACTAATGAAAAACTGTTTTTT | CASTHRATNEKLFF
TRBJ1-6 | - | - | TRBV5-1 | TGCGCCAGCAGCTTGGTCAGGAATTCACCCCTCCACTTT | CASSLVRNSPLHF
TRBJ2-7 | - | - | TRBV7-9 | TGTGCCAGCAGCGAACAGGGCTACGAGCAGTACTTC | CASSEQGYEQYF
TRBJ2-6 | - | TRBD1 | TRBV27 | TGTGCCAGCAGTTCACAGGGGGCTGGTGGGGCCAACGGCCTGACTTTC | CASSSQGAGGANGLTF
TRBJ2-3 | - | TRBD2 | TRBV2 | TGTGCCAGCAGTGAAGCTAGAACTAGCGGCACAGATACGCAGTATTTT | CASSEARTSGTDTQYF
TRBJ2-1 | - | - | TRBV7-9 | TGTGCCAGCAGCTTAAGCGGGCTTCAAAACAATGAGCAGTTCTTC | CASSLSGLQNNEQFF
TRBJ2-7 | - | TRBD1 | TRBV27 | TGTGCCAGCAGCCGTCCGGGACAGGGGGTGTGGGAGCAGTACTTC | CASSRPGQGVWEQYF
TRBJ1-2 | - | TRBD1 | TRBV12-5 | TGTGCTAGTGGTTCCCCACAGGGGGTGGTCGGTGGCTACACCTTC | CASGSPQGVVGGYTF
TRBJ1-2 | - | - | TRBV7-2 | TGTGCCAGCAGCGCGGGACTATCTGACTACACCTTC | CASSAGLSDYTF
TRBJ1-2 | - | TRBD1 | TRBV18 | TGTGCCAGCTCACCCGGGACAGCGGGGGAATATGGCTACACCTTC | CASSPGTAGEYGYTF
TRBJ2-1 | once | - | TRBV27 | TGTGCCAGCAGTTTTCGTCTCTACAATGAGCAGTTCTTC | CASSFRLYNEQFF
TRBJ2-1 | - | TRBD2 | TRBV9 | TGTGCCAGCAGCCGCATGGGTTGGGGGAGGGCCTCCTACAATGAGCAGTTCTTC | CASSRMGWGRASYNEQFF
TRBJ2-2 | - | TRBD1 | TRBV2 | TGTGCCAGCAGCGGACAGGGCGCGAACACCGGGGAGCTGTTTTTT | CASSGQGANTGELFF
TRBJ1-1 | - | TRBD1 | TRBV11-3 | TGTGCCAGCAGCTTAGGACAGGGTCCCGCTGAAGCTTTCTTT | CASSLGQGPAEAFF
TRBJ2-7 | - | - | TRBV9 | TGTGCCAGCAGCGTAGGTCCGAGCTCCTACGAGCAGTACTTC | CASSVGPSSYEQYF
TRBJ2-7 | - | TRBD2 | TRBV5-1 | TGCGCCAGCAGCTTGGGGACTAGCGACTTCTACGAGCAGTACTTC | CASSLGTSDFYEQYF
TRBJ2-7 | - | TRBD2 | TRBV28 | TGTGCCAGCAGTCCAGCGGGAGCCCCCTACGAGCAGTACTTC | CASSPAGAPYEQYF
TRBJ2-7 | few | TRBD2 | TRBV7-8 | TGTGCCAGCAGCTTAGAAGGACTAGCGGCCTCCTACGAGCAGTACTTC | CASSLEGLAASYEQYF
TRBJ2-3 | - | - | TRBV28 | TGTGCCAGCAGTCTGCCGGGACTCGCAGATACGCAGTATTTT | CASSLPGLADTQYF
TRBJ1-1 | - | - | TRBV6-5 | TGTGCCAGCAGTGAAGCGAGGAGTATTGGCGCTTTCTTT | CASSEARSIGAFF
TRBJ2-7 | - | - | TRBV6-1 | TGTGCCAGCAGTGGTGAAGGGGGAACCTACGAGCAGTACTTC | CASSGEGGTYEQYF
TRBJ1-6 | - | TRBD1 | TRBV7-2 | TGTGCCAGCAGCTCTAGGGGGACAGGGGACAATTCACCCCTCCACTTT | CASSSRGTGDNSPLHF
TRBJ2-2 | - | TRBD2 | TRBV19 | TGTGCCAGTAGCCTAGCGGGAGGGCGGGTCACCGGGGAGCTGTTTTTT | CASSLAGGRVTGELFF
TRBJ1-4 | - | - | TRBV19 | TGTGCCAGTAACTCGCCTCCGGGACGGCAGGAGGGCACTAATGAAAAACTGTTTTTT | CASNSPPGRQEGTNEKLFF
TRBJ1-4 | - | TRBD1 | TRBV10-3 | TGTGCCACCAGAAGACAGGGGACAATAAATGAAAAACTGTTTTTT | CATRRQGTINEKLFF
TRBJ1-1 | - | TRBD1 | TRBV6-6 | TGTGCCAGCAGTTACGGGACAGGAGGGAACACTGAAGCTTTCTTT | CASSYGTGGNTEAFF
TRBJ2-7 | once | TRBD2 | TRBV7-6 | TGTGCCAGCAGCTCCGAAGGAGCGGGAGAGGGCGAGCAGTACTTC | CASSSEGAGEGEQYF